This T cell receptor beta chain emerged from a study of OX40 agonist ivuxolimab in advanced cancers. In terms of the full investigation: Ivuxolimab, which targeted the costimulatory receptor OX40 (CD134), was an agonistic, fully human IgG2 monoclonal antibody. Prior anti-PD-1, anti-PD-L1 or anti-CTLA-4 therapy was permitted, and checkpoint inhibitors had been received by less than 45% of dose-escalation patients. The purpose of peripheral TCRbeta sequencing was to test whether ivuxolimab changed TCR sequence diversity and led to clonal T-cell expansion. The monotherapy dose-escalation portion (N of about 52 patients) of the phase I ivuxolimab trial is reported in the paper. Intravenous ivuxolimab was administered to patients every 2 weeks at six dose levels: 0.01, 0.1, 0.3, 1.5, 3 and 10 mg/kg. In the dose-escalation cohort, around four fifths of patients were male, and the mean age was 60 years with a range of about 23 to 79. Partial responses occurred in three dose-escalation patients: two with cutaneous melanoma and one with hepatocellular carcinoma. Of the approximately 53 patients in dose escalation, some 20 had hepatocellular carcinoma, some 15 had melanoma, 9 had renal cell carcinoma and 9 had head and neck cancer. Summary of the overall study and its limitations: Low levels of normalized T-cell clonal expansion were also shown by some nonresponding patients. Clonal expansion of both CD4+ and CD8+ blood T cells was observed from baseline to week 6 at doses 0.1 to 3.0 mg/kg. Antigen specificity was not determined for the clonally expanded peripheral T cells. In the 0.1-3.0 mg/kg groups, partial responders had among the lowest normalized peripheral clonal expansion, particularly in CD8+ T cells. After ivuxolimab, CD8+ T cells had more expanded clones than CD4+ T cells on average.

The trial excluded patients who had a history of autoimmune disease or who were on systemic immunosuppression. In every dose cohort, peripheral blood was drawn for TCR sequencing at baseline, cycle 4 day 1, and cycle 7 day 1. Samples came from an open-label, multicenter, first-in-human phase I dose-escalation trial of ivuxolimab. Adults with locally advanced or metastatic melanoma, renal cell carcinoma, hepatocellular carcinoma or head and neck squamous cell carcinoma were enrolled in the trial. Before TCR sequencing, CD4+ and CD8+ T cells were separately sorted from peripheral blood. Details on this clone: This receptor's antigen is unknown. Per-base quality was not reported, and no clone a single base away is much larger than it. This sample includes further DNA sequences coding for the same CDR3.

The CDR3 measures 14 amino acids from cysteine to phenylalanine. Just CDR3 DNA is preserved here, 42 bases in frame from base 1. Ends trimmed: V by 0 bases, J by 13 bases; bases unmatched to a gene: 2. The germline V gene (reference sequence) gives CDR1 as SGHNT and CDR2 as YYREEE. Genomic DNA was extracted from sorted cells for sequencing of the TCRbeta CDR3 region. The immunoSEQ Assay was used to sequence the TCRbeta CDR3 regions. TCRdb's version of the immuneACCESS table is confined to in-frame rearrangements and falls short of the full clone set. An unresolved V gene accounts for under half of the shortfall where checked; the remainder is of unknown origin. Counted in this sample were 78,000 or so clones; 85% of them appeared once. The ten largest clones represent around a sixth of the sample.

This receptor was obtained from an adult with an advanced solid tumor such as melanoma, head and neck, liver or kidney cancer. The chain couples TRBV5-4 to TRBJ2-2; 14 bases in the junction line up with TRBD2. The sequencing here drew on CD4+ or CD8+ T cells sorted from blood, taken in a trial of the OX40 agonist ivuxolimab. The CDR3 region reads CASSLGLAGGPLFF. In nucleotide form, the sequence is TGTGCCAGCAGCTTGGGACTAGCGGGAGGGCCGCTGTTTTTT.